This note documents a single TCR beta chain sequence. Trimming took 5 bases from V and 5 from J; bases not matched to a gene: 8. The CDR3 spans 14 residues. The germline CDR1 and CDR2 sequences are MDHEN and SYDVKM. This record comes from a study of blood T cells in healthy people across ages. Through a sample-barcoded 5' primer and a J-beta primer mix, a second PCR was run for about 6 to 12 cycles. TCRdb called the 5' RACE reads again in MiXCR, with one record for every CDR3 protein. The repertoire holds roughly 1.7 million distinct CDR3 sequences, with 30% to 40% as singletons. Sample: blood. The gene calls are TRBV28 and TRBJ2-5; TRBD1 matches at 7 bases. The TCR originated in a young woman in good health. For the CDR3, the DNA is TGTGCCAGCAGTAAGACAGGGTTTAGGGAGACCCAGTACTTC. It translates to CASSKTGFRETQYF.